A single sample gave rise to the 27 T cell receptor beta chains below, sequenced in a study of T cells in women clearing cervical HPV infection listed by TCRdb under 2018. The library was obtained by the immunoSEQ multiplex PCR assay. TCRdb limited this immuneACCESS table to in-frame rearrangements with V and J called. A share of clones is missing; checked studies link under half to unresolved V genes, and the rest is unexplained. The table for this sample shows roughly 13,000 clones. The ten largest clonotypes hold about a tenth of the sample. Sequencing was performed on blood buffy coat. The receptors were gathered from a woman aged 18 to 69 with a cervical HPV16 infection that either progressed to CIN3+ or cleared (not recorded which).

For this clone: Coverage ceases 3 residues before the CDR3 finishes, and the germline J gene fills in the end. This sequence joins TRBV6-2 or TRBV6-3 and TRBJ1-5, with 12 bases aligning to TRBD1. The CDR3 covers 14 residues. CDR1 is MNHEY and CDR2 is SVGEGT in the germline V gene. J lost 7 bases, V lost 6 bases, and 4 bases had no gene match. The CDR3 sequence: CASRGTGGRQPQHF. Incomplete CDR3 DNA: TGTGCCAGCAGGGGGACAGGGGGCAGGCAGCCC.

Regarding this clone: The read halts 3 residues ahead of the CDR3 end, with the missing end drawn from the germline J gene. This chain connects TRBV6-4 to TRBJ2-6; D is ambiguous. The CDR3 runs 16 residues. The V end lost 4 bases, the J end lost 0 bases, and 10 bases lay between the germline ends. CDR1 is MRHNA and CDR2 is SNTAGT in the germline V gene. The covered CDR3 bases are TGTGCCAGCAGTGGCCCCGACACCTCTGGGGCCAACGTC. This sequence encodes CASSGPDTSGANV. The entire CDR3 is CASSGPDTSGANVLTF.

Comments on this clone: The read gets to within 3 residues of the CDR3 end, and the germline J gene fills in the rest. The chain uses TRBV19 and TRBJ2-6; the D gene is possibly TRBD1 (6 bases). Between the trimmed V and J ends, which lost 6 bases and 2 bases, there was a span of 20 bases. Germline V gene sequence: CDR1 LNHDA, CDR2 SQIVND (reference sequence). This CDR3 is 18 amino acids long. CDR3 amino acids: CASSQTAGTTTGANVLTF. CDR3 DNA (partial): TGTGCCAGTAGCCAAACCGCCGGGACAACAACTGGGGCCAACGTC. Based on the CDR3 plus reference TRBV19 and TRBJ2-6, the full variable domain is DGGITQSPKYLFRKEGQNVTLSCEQNLNHDAMYWYRQDPGQGLRLIYYSQIVNDFQKGDIAEGYSVSREKKESFPLTVTSAQKNPTAFYLCASSQTAGTTTGANVLTFGAGSRLTVL.

Of note for this clone: The read terminates 3 residues before the CDR3 end, so the remaining end is supplied by the germline J gene. The chain joins TRBV20-1 to TRBJ1-5, with D possibly matching TRBD1 (6 bases). CDR1 DFQATT and CDR2 SNEGSKA come from the germline V gene (reference sequence). CDR3 length: 16 residues. V gave up 0 bases and J gave up 7 bases, with 19 bases separating them. The part of the CDR3 DNA that was read is TGCAGTGCTAGAGATGGGGCAGGGGCAGACCGCCAGCCC. Translating gives CSARDGAGADRQP. The entire CDR3 protein is CSARDGAGADRQPQHF.

In terms of frequency, this clone is medium-sized. The read is 3 residues too short to cover the CDR3 end, so that end is filled in from the germline J gene. The chain joins TRBV30 to TRBJ2-5; 11 nucleotides align to TRBD2. Germline loops: CDR1 GTSNPN, CDR2 SVGIG (reference sequence). Trimming at V came to 2 bases and at J to 7 bases, leaving 18 bases not matched to a gene. The CDR3 runs to 18 residues. The DNA read from the CDR3 is TGTGCCTGGAGTCGTAGCGGGGGGGACCGCCCCGATCGGGGGACC. Encoded protein: CAWSRSGGDRPDRGT. Given in full, the CDR3 is CAWSRSGGDRPDRGTQYF.

On this clone itself: Sequencing ends 3 residues short of the CDR3 end; the germline J gene provides the rest. The V call is TRBV7-7, the J call TRBJ2-3; 7 nucleotides line up with TRBD2. This CDR3 spans 13 amino acids. Per the germline V gene, CDR1 is SSHAT and CDR2 is FNYEAQ (reference sequence). CDR3 protein: CASSRGGTETQYF. The sequenced CDR3 bases are TGTGCCAGCAGCCGCGGGGGAACGGAGACG. Full variable domain (remainder filled in from reference TRBV7-7 and TRBJ2-3): GAGVSQSPRYKVTKRGQDVTLRCDPISSHATLYWYQQALGQGPEFLTYFNYEAQPDKSGLPSDRFSAERPEGSISTLTIQRTEQRDSAMYRCASSRGGTETQYFGPGTRLTVL.

Of note for this clone: Read coverage stops 3 residues before the CDR3 terminus; the germline J gene supplies the remainder. The rearrangement links TRBV5-3 to TRBJ2-7; D remains ambiguous. TRBV5-3 is an ORF, and what it does is uncertain. Trimming removed 2 bases at V and 5 bases at J, with 2 bases between. This CDR3 has 10 residues. The CDR3: CARSFDEQYF. The CDR3 DNA, read in part, is TGTGCCAGAAGCTTCGACGAG.

As concerns this clone: Read data end 3 residues before the CDR3 end; the end is taken from the germline J gene. The V and J genes are TRBV18 and TRBJ2-3; 10 bases map to TRBD2. Germline CDR1 and CDR2: KGHSH and LQKENI. Trimming took 5 bases from V and 1 from J; bases not matched to a gene: 6. The CDR3 runs 16 residues. The covered CDR3 bases are TGTGCCAGCTCAACTCTAGCGGGGGTGGGCACAGATACG. Translating it yields CASSTLAGVGTDT. The CDR3 as a whole reads CASSTLAGVGTDTQYF.

As concerns this clone: The read gets to within 3 residues of the CDR3 end, and the germline J gene fills in the rest. The chain has TRBV19 and TRBJ2-7; 9 nucleotides align to TRBD1. CDR1 and CDR2 from the germline V gene are LNHDA and SQIVND (reference sequence). The V and J ends lost 6 bases and 5 bases, in that order; junction bases with no gene match: 5. CDR3 length equals 13 residues. The DNA read from the CDR3 is TGTGCCAGTAGGGACAGGGGTACCCACGAG. Its protein product is CASRDRGTHE. The entire CDR3 protein is CASRDRGTHEQYF.

Concerning this clone: Read coverage stops 3 residues before the CDR3 terminus; the germline J gene supplies the remainder. The rearrangement joins TRBV7-2 to TRBJ2-4; D gene ambiguous. CDR3 length: 12 amino acids. Per the germline V gene, CDR1 is SGHTA and CDR2 is FQGNSA. This CDR3 is CASSFTGQGQYF. Incomplete CDR3 DNA: TGTGCCAGCAGCTTTACGGGTCAAGGT.

About this clone: Sequence at one end of the junction differs from germline and may be a read error. Read data end 3 residues before the CDR3 end; the end is taken from the germline J gene. Other nucleotide sequences from this sample produce the same CDR3. V and J are TRBV5-1 and TRBJ1-6; D not certain. Germline lookup yields CDR1 SGHRS and CDR2 YFSETQ. This CDR3 spans 15 amino acids. Partial CDR3 DNA: TGCGCCAGCAGCAGGACTGACTCCTATAATTCTCCC. This translates into CASSRTDSYNSP. The whole CDR3 sequence is CASSRTDSYNSPLHF.

CDR3 region: CSARTGTVYGYTF. Partial CDR3 DNA: TGCAGTGCTAGGACCGGGACAGTCTATGGC. J is TRBJ1-2 and V is TRBV20-1; 7 bases are a match to TRBD1. The CDR3 extends 3 residues past the end of the read, so its final part is completed from the germline J gene. Per the germline V gene, CDR1 is DFQATT and CDR2 is SNEGSKA (reference sequence). There are 13 residues in the CDR3. With V trimmed by 3 bases and J by 4 bases, 5 bases remained unmatched.

Regarding this clone: The read falls 3 residues short of the CDR3 end, and the missing part is taken from the germline J gene. V and J are TRBV5-1 and TRBJ2-7, with 7 bases that match TRBD2. CDR1 SGHRS and CDR2 YFSETQ come from the germline V gene. J gave up 2 bases and V 4 bases, and 9 bases lay outside the gene matches. CDR3 size: 15 residues. Here the CDR3 reads CASSPGTMFTYEQYF. The covered CDR3 bases are TGCGCCAGCAGCCCGGGGACTATGTTTACCTACGAG.

The part of the CDR3 DNA that was read is TGTGCCAGCAGTTTAGCGGGGCTAGGAGATACG. Encoded protein: CASSLAGLGDT. The CDR3 reads in full as CASSLAGLGDTQYF. The chain employs TRBV27 and TRBJ2-3; D perhaps matches TRBD2 (6 bases). With the read ending 3 residues before the CDR3 end, the germline J gene is used to fill in that end. There are 14 residues in the CDR3. Looked up from germline, CDR1 is MNHEY and CDR2 is SMNVEV (reference sequence). Trimming left V 2 bases short and J 5 bases short, with 11 bases between.

For this clone: The sequence runs out 3 residues before the end of the CDR3; the remainder is reconstructed from the germline J gene. This sequence joins TRBV7-2 and TRBJ1-2; no firm D call. Trimming shortened V by 3 bases and J by 4 bases, and 15 bases separated the two germline ends. Germline values: CDR1 SGHTA, CDR2 FQGNSA. This CDR3 has 15 amino acids. The CDR3 reads CASSFQAFLGYGYTF. Incomplete CDR3 DNA: TGTGCCAGCAGCTTTCAGGCCTTCCTCGGCTATGGC.

On this clone itself: The read ends 3 residues early relative to the CDR3; the germline J gene fills the gap. The chain is built from TRBV19 and TRBJ2-3, with 8 nucleotides matching TRBD2. Germline V gene lookup returns CDR1 LNHDA and CDR2 SQIVND (reference sequence). The length of the CDR3 is 15 residues. The CDR3 loop is CASSSGLVLQETQYF. The covered CDR3 bases are TGTGCCAGTAGTTCGGGACTAGTCCTACAAGAGACG.

A remark on this clone: The CDR3 end lies 3 residues beyond the end of the read and is filled in from the germline J gene. The V and J genes are TRBV6-1 and TRBJ1-1; D possibly corresponds to TRBD1 (5 bases). CDR1 is MNHNS and CDR2 is SASEGT in the germline V gene. V lost 4 bases to trimming and J lost 4 bases, with 13 bases between them. The CDR3 extends over 14 amino acids. CDR3 sequence reads: CASSGRANGTEAFF. The CDR3 DNA, read in part, is TGTGCCAGCAGTGGCAGGGCGAACGGCACTGAA.

Note on this clone: The CDR3 extends 3 residues past the end of the read, so its final part is completed from the germline J gene. The chain has TRBV18 and TRBJ2-7; 9 positions agree with TRBD1. Germline CDR1 is KGHSH and CDR2 is LQKENI. V was clipped by 6 bases and J by 6 bases; unmatched bases: 6. This CDR3 contains 13 residues. The sequenced CDR3 bases are TGTGCCAGCTCCGCCGGGACAGGGCTCGAG. The encoded protein is CASSAGTGLE. The CDR3 as a whole reads CASSAGTGLEQYF.

A remark on this clone: The read terminates 3 residues before the CDR3 end, so the remaining end is supplied by the germline J gene. The chain recombines TRBV20-1 with TRBJ2-7; D might be TRBD1 (6 bases). The germline CDR1 and CDR2 sequences are DFQATT and SNEGSKA (reference sequence). Trimming stripped 5 bases from V and 1 base from J, with 15 bases between. This CDR3 comprises 14 residues. CDR3 sequence reads: CSAEDDRNSYEQYF. Partial CDR3 DNA: TGCAGTGCTGAAGATGACAGGAATTCCTACGAG.

As regards this clone: The sequenced fragment ends 3 residues before the CDR3 boundary, so the rest is inferred from the germline J gene. The rearrangement links TRBV7-9 to TRBJ1-4; D perhaps matches TRBD1 (6 bases). Trimming pared 0 bases from V and 6 bases from J, leaving 8 bases between. The CDR3 consists of 14 residues. From germline, CDR1 is SEHNR and CDR2 FQNEAQ (reference sequence). The CDR3 loop reads CASSLAQGDEKLFF. Incomplete CDR3 DNA: TGTGCCAGCAGCTTAGCACAGGGAGATGAAAAA. Using reference TRBV7-9 and TRBJ1-4 for the parts outside the CDR3, the full variable domain is DTGVSQNPRHKITKRGQNVTFRCDPISEHNRLYWYRQTLGQGPEFLTYFQNEAQLEKSRLLSDRFSAERPKGSFSTLEIQRTEQGDSAMYLCASSLAQGDEKLFFGSGTQLSVL.

With regard to this clone: Read coverage stops 3 residues before the CDR3 terminus; the germline J gene supplies the remainder. The chain combines TRBV5-1 with TRBJ2-5, with 9 bases matching TRBD1. Germline-derived CDR1 and CDR2 are SGHRS and YFSETQ. With 4 bases clipped from V and 0 bases from J, the junction kept 7 bases outside the gene matches. The CDR3 length is 16 residues. CDR3 sequence: CASSLTGTGHQETQYF. Incomplete CDR3 DNA: TGCGCCAGCAGCCTCACCGGGACAGGGCACCAAGAGACC.

As for this clone: The CDR3 end is not reached by the read, which stops 3 residues before it; the germline J gene fills it in. J is TRBJ2-5 and V is TRBV19, with a tentative D call TRBD2 (6 bases). V lost 6 bases, J lost 0 bases, and 8 bases lay in between. CDR3 length: 13 residues. The germline gives CDR1 LNHDA, CDR2 SQIVND (reference sequence). The DNA read from the CDR3 is TGTGCCAGTAGCCGGGACTACCAAGAGACC. Translating gives CASSRDYQET. In full, the CDR3 reads CASSRDYQETQYF.

On this clone itself: The DNA ends 3 residues before the CDR3 does, and the rest of the CDR3 is filled in from the germline J gene. The chain carries TRBV5-4 and TRBJ2-2, with D perhaps matching TRBD1 (5 bases). CDR3 length: 16 residues. Germline-derived CDR1 and CDR2 are SGHNT and YYREEE (reference sequence). The chain's CDR3 is CASSLPQGGGANVLFF. The sequenced CDR3 bases are TGTGCCAGCAGCTTACCGCAGGGCGGTGGGGCCAACGTG.

On this clone: At one of its ends the junction is not consistent with the germline gene, which may arise from a read error. The read terminates 3 residues before the CDR3 end, so the remaining end is supplied by the germline J gene. The chain has TRBV4-2 and TRBJ2-2; 12 positions match TRBD2. The CDR3 runs to 17 residues. Per the germline V gene, CDR1 is LGHNA and CDR2 is YNFKEQ. The CDR3 bases that were read are TGCGCCAGCAGCCATGGACTAGCGGGGTCGAACACCGGGGAG. Protein product: CASSHGLAGSNTGE. The complete CDR3 reads CASSHGLAGSNTGELFF.

To note about this clone: The missing CDR3 end, 3 residues past where the read stops, is filled in from the germline J gene. This chain links TRBV10-3 with TRBJ1-1; D call uncertain. Germline-derived CDR1 and CDR2 are ENHRY and SYGVKD. V lost 6 bases to trimming and J lost 1 base, with 9 bases between them. There are 13 residues in the CDR3. The CDR3 protein is CAIRSGGNTEAFF. CDR3 bases read: TGTGCCATCAGATCGGGTGGGAACACTGAA.

This clone registers medium-sized (0.01 to 0.1%) by frequency. The read is 3 residues too short to cover the CDR3 end, so that end is filled in from the germline J gene. V and J are TRBV12-3 or TRBV12-4 and TRBJ2-3; 7 bases match TRBD2. The CDR3 totals 14 residues. V lost 3 bases, J lost 1 base, and 1 base stayed unmatched. CDR3 amino acids: CASSLTSRTDTQYF. CDR3 DNA (partial): TGTGCCAGCAGTTTGACTAGCCGCACAGATACG.

As regards this clone: The read ends 3 residues shy of where the CDR3 ends; the end is completed using the germline J gene. This sequence joins TRBV6-4 and TRBJ2-2; 7 positions match TRBD1. The junction had 14 bases not matched to a gene; V was cut back by 2 bases and J by 5 bases. Germline CDR1 MRHNA, CDR2 SNTAGT. The CDR3 runs to 18 residues. CDR3 bases read: TGTGCCAGCAGTGACCAACCGGACAGGACACTAGGGACCGGGGAG. Translation: CASSDQPDRTLGTGE. The full CDR3 sequence reads CASSDQPDRTLGTGELFF.